The 5 T cell receptor beta chains below were found in one sample sequenced in a study of CD8 T cells in ankylosing spondylitis. Regarding the study as a whole: Characteristic of ankylosing spondylitis blood, it appeared, was a TCR beta motif comprising about eight highly homologous variants.

A single record per CDR3 protein comes from TCRdb applying MiXCR to the 5' RACE reads. The repertoire includes some 800,000 distinct CDR3 sequences, about an eighth of them detected once, and approximately 0.51% sits in the top ten. Which antigens these TCRs recognize remains unknown. Sequencing was done on a sample of blood, either unsorted or a sorted T cell fraction (not recorded which). The receptors were sampled from a male donor with ankylosing spondylitis.

This clonotype was seen only a few times. The chain carries TRBV28 and TRBJ2-7, with a tentative D call TRBD2 (6 bases). Trimming cost V 4 bases and J 2 bases, with 15 bases left between them. This CDR3 region has 15 residues. CDR1 is MDHEN and CDR2 is SYDVKM in the germline V gene. The CDR3 reads CASSSPGRGTYEQYF. The DNA of the CDR3 is TGTGCCAGCAGTTCCCCGGGACGGGGGACCTACGAGCAGTACTTC. Full variable domain (remainder filled in from reference TRBV28 and TRBJ2-7): DVKVTQSSRYLVKRTGEKVFLECVQDMDHENMFWYRQDPGLGLRLIYFSYDVKMKEKGDIPEGYSVSREKKERFSLILESASTNQTSMYLCASSSPGRGTYEQYFGPGTRLTVT.

The rearrangement links TRBV6-2 or TRBV6-3 to TRBJ1-5; no clear D gene. The germline V and J ends were trimmed by 8 bases and 6 bases, with 5 bases remaining between them. Germline assignment: CDR1 MNHEY and CDR2 SVGEGT. The CDR3 has 10 residues. The CDR3 loop is CASPPQPQHF. The CDR3, as DNA: TGTGCCAGCCCCCCTCAGCCCCAGCATTTT.

The rearrangement links TRBV6-1 to TRBJ1-5, with a tentative D call TRBD1 (5 bases). The V gene lost 6 bases and the J gene lost 5 bases, with 11 bases spanning the gap. CDR1 is MNHNS, CDR2 SASEGT, per germline. There are 13 residues in the CDR3. The CDR3 nucleotides are TGTGCCAGCAGAATGGGACGGGATCAGCCCCAGCATTTT. Translated, it gives CASRMGRDQPQHF.

In its sample, this clonotype was seen a few times. This rearrangement joins TRBV27 to TRBJ1-1; 8 positions match TRBD1. V trimming: 1 base; J trimming: 8 bases; junction bases outside the gene matches: 6. The CDR3 loop spans 14 amino acids. Germline lookup yields CDR1 MNHEY and CDR2 SMNVEV (reference sequence). For the CDR3, the DNA is TGTGCCAGCAGTTTATATCAGGGGGCCTCGGAAGCTTTCTTT. Translation gives CASSLYQGASEAFF.

In this sample, this clonotype turned up a few times. The rearrangement links TRBV11-2 to TRBJ2-1, with TRBD2 matching 8 bases. The CDR3 is 20 residues long. Looked up from germline, CDR1 is SGHAT and CDR2 is FQNNGV. The junction had 16 bases not matched to a gene; V was cut back by 2 bases and J by 1 base. The CDR3, as DNA: TGTGCCAGCAGCTTAATCAGCCCGGGAGGGAGGTTACGATCCTACAATGAGCAGTTCTTC. Residues: CASSLISPGGRLRSYNEQFF.